A selection of T cell receptor beta chains follows, all from one sample in a study of shared clonotypes between healthy human individuals. Clones were sequenced by immunoSEQ multiplex PCR, and TCRdb holds only the in-frame ones, with some missing. The table has some 2,000,000 clones, about 94% seen once. Material for sequencing was naive CD8+ T cells sorted from blood. These receptors were taken from a man younger than 30 in good health. The CDR3 runs from the conserved cysteine through the conserved F or W. D genes are given only for firm matches. Clone sizes are given selectively: once, few, many, or a class where the clone is expanded.

CDR3 DNA: TGTGCCAGCAGCCCCCCCCAAACTAGCGGGGGCGACTACGAGCAGTACTTC
CDR3 protein: CASSPPQTSGGDYEQYF
J gene: TRBJ2-7
clone size: -
CDR3 length: 17
D gene: TRBD2
V gene: TRBV7-9

CDR3 DNA: TGTGCCAGCTCCTGGATAGGCTACAATGAGCAGTTCTTC
CDR3 protein: CASSWIGYNEQFF
J gene: TRBJ2-1
clone size: -
CDR3 length: 13
D gene: -
V gene: TRBV27

CDR3 DNA: TGCGCCAGCAGCCAATCTAGCGGGACCGCCTACGAGCAGTACTTC
CDR3 protein: CASSQSSGTAYEQYF
J gene: TRBJ2-7
clone size: -
CDR3 length: 15
D gene: TRBD2
V gene: TRBV4-1

CDR3 DNA: TGTGCCAGCAGCTTAAAGGAGATTGCCTACGAGCAGTACTTC
CDR3 protein: CASSLKEIAYEQYF
J gene: TRBJ2-7
clone size: -
CDR3 length: 14
D gene: -
V gene: TRBV7-8

CDR3 DNA: TGTGCCTGGAGCTTGGGACCGGAGAATCAGCCCCAGCATTTT
CDR3 protein: CAWSLGPENQPQHF
J gene: TRBJ1-5
clone size: -
CDR3 length: 14
D gene: -
V gene: TRBV30

CDR3 DNA: TGTGCCAGCAGCCCAGGCTACGAGCAGTACTTC
CDR3 protein: CASSPGYEQYF
J gene: TRBJ2-7
clone size: -
CDR3 length: 11
D gene: -
V gene: TRBV9

CDR3 DNA: TGTGCCAGCAGCCTCGGACTAGCGACCCACACCGGGGAGCTGTTTTTT
CDR3 protein: CASSLGLATHTGELFF
J gene: TRBJ2-2
clone size: -
CDR3 length: 16
D gene: TRBD2
V gene: TRBV13

CDR3 DNA: TGTGCCAGCAGCTTAAGGGCGGGGGGAGCGAGAATGAACACTGAAGCTTTCTTT
CDR3 protein: CASSLRAGGARMNTEAFF
J gene: TRBJ1-1
clone size: -
CDR3 length: 18
D gene: -
V gene: TRBV7-6

CDR3 DNA: TGTGCCAGCAGCTTAGATTTCGGGCAGGGGGCCGAGACCCAGTACTTC
CDR3 protein: CASSLDFGQGAETQYF
J gene: TRBJ2-5
clone size: -
CDR3 length: 16
D gene: TRBD1
V gene: TRBV11-2

CDR3 DNA: TGTGCCAGCAGTTTATATTCGGGACTAGCTTTTGGGGCCAACGTCCTGACTTTC
CDR3 protein: CASSLYSGLAFGANVLTF
J gene: TRBJ2-6
clone size: -
CDR3 length: 18
D gene: TRBD2
V gene: TRBV28

CDR3 DNA: TGTGCCAGCAGCCAAGAACGGAGTGTCGTCTACGAGCAGTACTTC
CDR3 protein: CASSQERSVVYEQYF
J gene: TRBJ2-7
clone size: -
CDR3 length: 15
D gene: -
V gene: TRBV4-2

CDR3 DNA: TGTGCCAGCAGTTACTGGAGCGGGGACACAGATACGCAGTATTTT
CDR3 protein: CASSYWSGDTDTQYF
J gene: TRBJ2-3
clone size: -
CDR3 length: 15
D gene: TRBD2
V gene: TRBV6-5

CDR3 DNA: TGTGCCAGCAGTTACTCGGACCTCACTGAAGCTTTCTTT
CDR3 protein: CASSYSDLTEAFF
J gene: TRBJ1-1
clone size: -
CDR3 length: 13
D gene: -
V gene: TRBV6-6

CDR3 DNA: TGTGCCAGCAGCCTAGGAACAGATACGCAGTATTTT
CDR3 protein: CASSLGTDTQYF
J gene: TRBJ2-3
clone size: -
CDR3 length: 12
D gene: -
V gene: TRBV7-9

CDR3 DNA: TGCAGCGTTGAAGATGGGACTAGCGGGGGGGCTTGGGATACGCAGTATTTT
CDR3 protein: CSVEDGTSGGAWDTQYF
J gene: TRBJ2-3
clone size: -
CDR3 length: 17
D gene: TRBD2
V gene: TRBV29-1

CDR3 DNA: TGTGCCAGCAGCTACGACGGCTACGAGCAGTACTTC
CDR3 protein: CASSYDGYEQYF
J gene: TRBJ2-7
clone size: few
CDR3 length: 12
D gene: -
V gene: TRBV7-9

CDR3 DNA: TGCGCCAGCAGCCAAGCCCGAGGGGCGGGATATGGCTACACCTTC
CDR3 protein: CASSQARGAGYGYTF
J gene: TRBJ1-2
clone size: -
CDR3 length: 15
D gene: -
V gene: TRBV4-3

CDR3 DNA: TGTGCCTGGGGCCTCTCCTACAATGAGCAGTTCTTC
CDR3 protein: CAWGLSYNEQFF
J gene: TRBJ2-1
clone size: -
CDR3 length: 12
D gene: -
V gene: TRBV30

CDR3 DNA: TGTGCCAGCAGTTACAGGCGGGGGGCCGAGCAGTTCTTC
CDR3 protein: CASSYRRGAEQFF
J gene: TRBJ2-1
clone size: -
CDR3 length: 13
D gene: TRBD2
V gene: TRBV6-5

CDR3 DNA: TGTGCCAGTAGTCCTGACTCGGGGACAGGCTACGAGCAGTACTTC
CDR3 protein: CASSPDSGTGYEQYF
J gene: TRBJ2-7
clone size: -
CDR3 length: 15
D gene: TRBD1
V gene: TRBV19

CDR3 DNA: TGTGCCAGCAGCCCAGACCCCTATCCTACCTATGACGGGGAAAAACTGTTTTTT
CDR3 protein: CASSPDPYPTYDGEKLFF
J gene: TRBJ1-4
clone size: once
CDR3 length: 18
D gene: -
V gene: TRBV14

CDR3 DNA: TGTGCCAGCAGCTCCGGACTAGCGGCAGATACGCAGTATTTT
CDR3 protein: CASSSGLAADTQYF
J gene: TRBJ2-3
clone size: once
CDR3 length: 14
D gene: TRBD2
V gene: TRBV5-6

CDR3 DNA: TGTGCCAGCAGCTTGGCTACAGGCAAAATAAACATTCAGTACTTC
CDR3 protein: CASSLATGKINIQYF
J gene: TRBJ2-4
clone size: -
CDR3 length: 15
D gene: -
V gene: TRBV5-6

CDR3 DNA: TGTGCCAGCAGCCCCTCGGCGGAGGAGTATGATGAGCAGTTCTTC
CDR3 protein: CASSPSAEEYDEQFF
J gene: TRBJ2-1
clone size: -
CDR3 length: 15
D gene: -
V gene: TRBV13